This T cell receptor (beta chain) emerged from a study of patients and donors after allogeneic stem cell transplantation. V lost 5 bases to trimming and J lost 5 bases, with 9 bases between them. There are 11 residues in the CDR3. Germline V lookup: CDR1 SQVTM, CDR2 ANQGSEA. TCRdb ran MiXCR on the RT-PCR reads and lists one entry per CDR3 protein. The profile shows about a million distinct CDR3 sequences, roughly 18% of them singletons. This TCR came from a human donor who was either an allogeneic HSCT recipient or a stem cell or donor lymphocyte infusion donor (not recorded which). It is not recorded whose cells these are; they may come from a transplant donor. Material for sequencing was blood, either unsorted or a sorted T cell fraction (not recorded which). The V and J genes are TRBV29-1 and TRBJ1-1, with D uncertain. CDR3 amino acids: CSVLPSTEAFF. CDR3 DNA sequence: TGCAGCGTTCTCCCTAGTACTGAAGCTTTCTTT.